Listed below are T cell receptor beta chains from one sample, sequenced in a study of T cells in Graves' hyperthyroidism and ophthalmopathy. TCRdb independently ran MiXCR on the multiplex PCR reads; one entry per CDR3 protein. The sample holds about 510,000 distinct CDR3 sequences, about 45% seen once. The source material was peripheral blood or thyroid tissue (not recorded which). All receptors derive from an adult woman with Graves' disease, either hyperthyroidism or ophthalmopathy (not recorded which). Both conserved end residues are part of each CDR3. The D gene is left open where the match is weak. Expanded clones are given a class, and other clones once, few, many or no size at all.

V gene	J gene	clone size	D gene	CDR3 DNA	CDR3 protein
TRBV20-1	TRBJ1-1	many	-	TGCAGTGCTAGATCGGGGACGGCGAACACTGAAGCTTTCTTT	CSARSGTANTEAFF
TRBV2	TRBJ1-2	-	-	TGTGCCAGTGGGCGCGGAGGCTACACCTTC	CASGRGGYTF
TRBV11-2	TRBJ2-5	-	-	TGTGCCAGCAGCTTAGAAGTTCGTGGGGGCACGGTGGAGACCCAGTACTTC	CASSLEVRGGTVETQYF
TRBV2	TRBJ1-6	-	-	TGTGCCAGCAGTGTTATCCCATCACCCCTCCACTTT	CASSVIPSPLHF
TRBV7-9	TRBJ2-7	many	-	TGTGCCAGCAGTCGTGGGACCGCTGGGGAGCAGTACTTC	CASSRGTAGEQYF
TRBV29-1	TRBJ1-3	many	-	TGCAGCGTTGAAGAACCGGCCCTCGGCTCCGACTCTGGAAACACCATATATTTT	CSVEEPALGSDSGNTIYF
TRBV7-8	TRBJ1-1	-	-	TGTGCCAGCAGTAAACTTCACCCGCCGGTTGAAGCTTTCTTT	CASSKLHPPVEAFF
TRBV28	TRBJ1-4	few	-	TGTGCCAGCAGTTTTAACAGCCCTAATGAAAAACTGTTTTTT	CASSFNSPNEKLFF
TRBV5-1	TRBJ2-2	many	TRBD2	TGCGCCAGCAGACCGGGCGGGAGTGGCACCGGGGAGCTGTTTTTT	CASRPGGSGTGELFF
TRBV18	TRBJ1-2	many	-	TGTGCCAGCTCACAGGACAGTGCGTATGGCTACACCTTC	CASSQDSAYGYTF
TRBV5-4	TRBJ1-2	-	-	TGTGCCAGCAGTTTAGTTGGAGTCGAGGGGACCCTTAGCTATGGCTACACCTTC	CASSLVGVEGTLSYGYTF
TRBV11-1	TRBJ1-2	once	-	TGTGCCAGCAACCACCCAGAGAAGTCCGGAGCGGAGGGCTACACCTTC	CASNHPEKSGAEGYTF
TRBV9	TRBJ1-1	many	-	TGTGCCAGCAGCGTAACCACTCGGAACACTGAAGCTTTCTTT	CASSVTTRNTEAFF
TRBV2	TRBJ2-7	many	TRBD2	TGTGCCAGCAGTGATGTAGCGGGAGATTACGAGCAGTACTTC	CASSDVAGDYEQYF
TRBV7-2	TRBJ1-2	many	TRBD1	TGTGCCAGCAGCTTAATAGACAGGGTCTACACCTTC	CASSLIDRVYTF
TRBV29-1	TRBJ2-2	few	TRBD2	TGCAGCGTCCGGGACGGGGGGGGTCCCGGGGAGCTGTTTTTT	CSVRDGGGPGELFF
TRBV20-1	TRBJ2-2	many	-	TGCAGTGCTAGAGGACCGATGGTATTTGGCGGGGAGCTGTTTTTT	CSARGPMVFGGELFF
TRBV20-1	TRBJ1-1	few	-	TGCAGTGCTAGAGATCGCGGGGCTCGAGCTTTCTTT	CSARDRGARAFF
TRBV7-9	TRBJ1-2	few	-	TGTGCCAGCAGCCCAGGGGATGCTTTCGGCTACACCTTC	CASSPGDAFGYTF
TRBV10-3	TRBJ1-2	many	TRBD1	TGTGCCACCCCTGAGGACAGGGGCGGCTACACCTTC	CATPEDRGGYTF
TRBV29-1	TRBJ1-2	-	-	TGCAGCGTCCCGAGCCCCAGCGGTGGCTACACCTTC	CSVPSPSGGYTF
TRBV9	TRBJ1-4	once	-	TGTGCCAGCAGCGTACGTCAGACGAATGAAAAACTGTTTTTT	CASSVRQTNEKLFF
TRBV12-3/TRBV12-4	TRBJ2-5	many	-	TGTGCCAGCAGTTTTGGAGAACAAGAGACCCAGTACTTC	CASSFGEQETQYF
TRBV7-9	TRBJ1-1	many	TRBD1	TGTGCCAGCAGCCCCGGACAGGGGAACGGTGAAGCTTTCTTT	CASSPGQGNGEAFF
TRBV3-1	TRBJ1-6	many	-	TGTGCCAGCAGCCAAGTAACTGAATCACCCCTCCACTTT	CASSQVTESPLHF
TRBV2	TRBJ2-7	-	TRBD1	TGTGCCAGCAGTTATGTGGGACAGCCCTACGAGCAGTACTTC	CASSYVGQPYEQYF
TRBV20-1	TRBJ1-4	-	-	TGCAGTGCTAGAGATGGGGGATCAACTAATGAAAAACTGTTTTTT	CSARDGGSTNEKLFF
TRBV20-1	TRBJ2-7	many	-	TGCAGTGCAACCGGGACAACGTACGAGCAGTACTTC	CSATGTTYEQYF
TRBV12-3/TRBV12-4	TRBJ1-4	few	TRBD1	TGTGCCAGCAGTTGGGACAGGAATGAAAAACTGTTTTTT	CASSWDRNEKLFF
TRBV24-1	TRBJ1-2	-	-	TGTGCCACCAGTGATATCCTTGATGGCTACACCTTC	CATSDILDGYTF
TRBV27	TRBJ1-4	few	-	TGTGCCTCCAAGGCAGCTGCAACTAATGAAAAACTGTTTTTT	CASKAAATNEKLFF
TRBV7-9	TRBJ1-3	few	-	TGTGCCAGCCGCTCAAGGGGGACCTCTGGAAACACCATATATTTT	CASRSRGTSGNTIYF
TRBV19	TRBJ2-7	many	-	TGTGCCAGTAGTATCCCAGGACAGAACGAGCAGTACTTC	CASSIPGQNEQYF
TRBV5-6	TRBJ2-5	many	TRBD2	TGTGCCAGCAGCTTGGGAGCTGGAGCGGGGGGCGGGGAGACCCAGTACTTC	CASSLGAGAGGGETQYF
TRBV10-3	TRBJ2-7	-	TRBD1	TGTGCCAACAGACAGGGAAATTCCTACGAGCAGTACTTC	CANRQGNSYEQYF
TRBV7-2	TRBJ2-3	few	-	TGTGCCAGCAGCTTAAGTGCAGATACGCAGTATTTT	CASSLSADTQYF
TRBV28	TRBJ2-7	few	-	TGTGCCAGCAGACAACGGGGCTACGAGCAGTACTTC	CASRQRGYEQYF
TRBV20-1	TRBJ2-7	many	-	TGCAGTGCTAGAGATCCGGCAGGCGAGCAGTACTTC	CSARDPAGEQYF
TRBV7-2	TRBJ2-7	many	TRBD2	TGTGCCAGCAGCTTAGCTGGCGGGAGGTCCCACGAGCAGTACTTC	CASSLAGGRSHEQYF
TRBV5-8	TRBJ1-4	many	-	TGTGCCAGCAGCTTGACTCTCCCGGTTAATGAAAAACTGTTTTTT	CASSLTLPVNEKLFF